This section outlines one TCR beta chain sequence together with its context. The target antigen is unknown. The record originates from a study of T cell responses to AZD1222 COVID-19 vaccine. Notes on the study in general: Only a handful of AZD1222 recipients tested seropositive at baseline. Most donors were white British, females outnumbered males, and clonal diversity was possibly underestimated. Nearly half of unique spike-specific TCRs reportedly avoided B.1.351 and B.1.1.7 mutated regions. Across the whole spike, CD4 TCRs peaked at regions 160-218 and 743-854.

TCRdb keeps only in-frame clones here, not all; method: immunoSEQ multiplex PCR. The sample has roughly 150,000 clones, around 92% seen once. The length of the CDR3 is 11 residues. Trimming stripped 6 bases from V and 8 bases from J, with 10 bases between. Germline assignment: CDR1 MDHEN and CDR2 SYDVKM. Sequencing was performed on peripheral blood, taken 28 days after the second AZD1222 dose. This chain uses TRBV28 with TRBJ1-2, with D perhaps TRBD1 (5 bases). This TCR was sampled from an adult who received the AZD1222 COVID-19 vaccine. CDR3 amino acids: CASSLGVGYTF. The CDR3 DNA reads TGTGCCAGCAGCTTAGGGGTGGGCTACACCTTC.